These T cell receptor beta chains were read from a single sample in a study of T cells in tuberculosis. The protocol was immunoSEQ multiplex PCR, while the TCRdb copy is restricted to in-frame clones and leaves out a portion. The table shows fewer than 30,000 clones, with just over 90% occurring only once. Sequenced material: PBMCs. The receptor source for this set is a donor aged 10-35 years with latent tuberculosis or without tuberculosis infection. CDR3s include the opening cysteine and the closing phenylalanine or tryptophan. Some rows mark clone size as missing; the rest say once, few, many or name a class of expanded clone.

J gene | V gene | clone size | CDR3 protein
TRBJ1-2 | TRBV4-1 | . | CASSQDRDRGKYGYTF
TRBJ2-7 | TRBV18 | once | CASSAGTTYYEQYF
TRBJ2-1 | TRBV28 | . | CASSPGTDNEQFF
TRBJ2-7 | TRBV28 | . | CASSSGLAGTYEQYF
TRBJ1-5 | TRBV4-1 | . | CASSPARQNNQPQHF
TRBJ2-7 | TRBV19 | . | CASSISASYEQYF
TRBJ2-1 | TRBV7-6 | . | CASSLFAGRSSYNEQFF
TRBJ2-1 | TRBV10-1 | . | CASSESTQGGSSYNEQFF
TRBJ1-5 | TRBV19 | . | CASSMAGISNQPQHF
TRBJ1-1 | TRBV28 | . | CASSSQTGQMNTEAFF
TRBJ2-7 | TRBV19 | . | CASSISRSQGAYEQYF
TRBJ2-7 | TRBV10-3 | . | CASSVGGEYEQYF
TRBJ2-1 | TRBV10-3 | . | CASMLAGAGNEQFF
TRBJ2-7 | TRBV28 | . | CASSPLGQGTYEQYF
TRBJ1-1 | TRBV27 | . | CASSFGRASQNTEAFF
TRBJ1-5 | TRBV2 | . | CASSPGQGFQPQHF
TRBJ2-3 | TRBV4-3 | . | CASSQAMTSGGVLRSTDTQYF
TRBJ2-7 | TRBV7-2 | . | CASSRAGAYEQYF
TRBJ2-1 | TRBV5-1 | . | CASSLGDRGNNEQFF
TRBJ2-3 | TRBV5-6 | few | CASRQGASGDTQYF